The source of this T cell receptor (beta chain) is a study of shared clonotypes between healthy human individuals. Findings and caveats of the study: When compared with the clonotypes that were shared by all four sorted-subset donors, the non-shared clonotypes turned out to have lower generation probabilities.

On this clone itself: What it recognizes is unknown.

Some clones are missing from TCRdb's copy, which holds only in-frame ones; the method was immunoSEQ multiplex PCR. The sample has about 680,000 clones; around 90% are singletons. Terminally differentiated effector memory CD45RA+ cells were left out of the naive CD8 fraction, which was CD45RO-negative and positively selected for CCR7. The germline CDR1 and CDR2 sequences are KGHSH and LQKENI. V was clipped by 3 bases and J by 1 base, with 10 bases between them. This CDR3 contains 15 residues. Material: naive CD8+ T cells sorted from blood. The J gene is TRBJ1-5, the V gene TRBV18, with D possibly matching TRBD1 (6 bases). The receptor was isolated from a man aged 30 to 45 in good health. DNA of the CDR3: TGTGCCAGCTCACCGTCAGGGGAGAGCAATCAGCCCCAGCATTTT. The encoded protein is CASSPSGESNQPQHF.